Listed below are T cell receptor beta chains from one sample, sequenced in a study of cytomegalovirus exposure and HLA in healthy donors. Repertoires were generated with immunoSEQ multiplex PCR, while TCRdb's copy carries only in-frame clones and drops some. This sample has some 200,000 clones, with over 75% found just once. Sequenced material: PBMCs. These receptor sequences come from a boy under 10 years old in good health and CMV-seronegative. CDR3s leave out the opening cysteine and the closing phenylalanine or tryptophan.

j_call v_call cdr3_aa
TRBJ1-5 TRBV5-4 ASSFYHQGQPQH
TRBJ1-5 TRBV23-1 ASSQSCGRRGDQPQH
TRBJ2-2 TRBV7-3 ASSFGQTGELF
TRBJ1-2 TRBV7-9 ASSLGNRGLAGYT
TRBJ2-1 TRBV27 ASSSLSHHEVF
TRBJ2-7 TRBV5-4 ASSLTRSGGHPSEQY
TRBJ2-1 TRBV7-6 ASSPGGGLAVREQF
TRBJ1-1 TRBV5-6 ASRLSYQGSTEAF
TRBJ2-7 TRBV6-6 ASSYRDSYEQY
TRBJ2-5 TRBV11-2 ASSKTAGPTETQY
TRBJ2-7 TRBV5-4 ASSLLQGGGAYEQY
TRBJ1-6 TRBV7-2 ASSLIRANSPLH
TRBJ2-1 TRBV25-1 ASRGAGGNNEQF
TRBJ2-1 TRBV5-8 ASSSRLAAYNEQF
TRBJ1-1 TRBV7-2 ASSHSGGRTEAF
TRBJ2-7 TRBV7-6 ASSLGSGGFSYEQY
TRBJ2-7 TRBV4-1 ASSQDLTGSQYEQY
TRBJ2-3 TRBV9 ASSVSGFTDTQY
TRBJ1-2 TRBV6-5 ASSLSRGNLWGYT
TRBJ2-3 TRBV2 ASSEPATPGGGFTQY
TRBJ2-3 TRBV4-3 ASSQGMALAGGLITQY
TRBJ2-1 TRBV19 ASSRQGVHEQF
TRBJ2-1 TRBV2 ASSGGGVTF
TRBJ2-5 TRBV19 ASRPNPHSGDPSRETQY
TRBJ2-1 TRBV5-4 ASSSSSYNEQF
TRBJ2-6 TRBV18 ASSPTVSGANVLT
TRBJ2-3 TRBV7-7 ASSLNFEDTQY
TRBJ1-1 TRBV5-5 ASSLVQAAEAF
TRBJ2-3 TRBV7-2 ASSLLGTGTDTQY
TRBJ2-3 TRBV9 ASSTPTSGGATDTQY
TRBJ2-3 TRBV4-3 ASSQAGSTDTQY
TRBJ1-1 TRBV2 ASYIGEGRMNTEAF
TRBJ1-1 TRBV7-3 ASSLKAGPQAGTEAF
TRBJ1-6 TRBV30 ARSDRDNSPLH
TRBJ2-1 TRBV5-1 ASSLAGERGGREF
TRBJ1-2 TRBV4-2 ASSHAGRANYGYT
TRBJ1-1 TRBV27 AVAYTGTHDVNTEAF
TRBJ2-1 TRBV5-1 ASSLTSGSYNEQF
TRBJ2-5 TRBV10-3 AISEHDGETQY
TRBJ2-7 TRBV7-9 ASTVEGRSYEQY
TRBJ1-2 TRBV4-2 ASSPRDNLLGYT
TRBJ1-1 TRBV19 ASRDRGNRRNTEAF
TRBJ1-1 TRBV5-1 ASSLGQEAF
TRBJ1-1 TRBV27 ASSLYRGRSTEAF
TRBJ2-7 TRBV4-3 ASSQAQGSYEQY
TRBJ1-1 TRBV7-9 ASGDPGGTEAF
TRBJ2-1 TRBV4-3 ASSQDIPQVAGHNEQF
TRBJ1-2 TRBV14 ASSQARRQGYT
TRBJ2-7 TRBV5-1 ASSPREGSYEQY
TRBJ1-2 TRBV6-5 ASSPDRGNFYGYT
TRBJ2-7 TRBV9 ASSGLTGTYEQY
TRBJ1-1 TRBV19 ASSVTGVSWGTEAF